This T cell receptor (beta chain) derives from a study of CD8 T cells in ankylosing spondylitis. Germline V lookup: CDR1 GTSNPN, CDR2 SVGIG (reference sequence). The CDR3 consists of 13 residues. The V gene lost 0 bases and the J gene lost 2 bases, with 6 bases spanning the gap. Study findings and constraints: There was a TCR beta motif, made of several highly homologous variants, that appeared characteristic of ankylosing spondylitis blood.

TCRdb fed the 5' RACE reads into MiXCR, producing one record per CDR3 protein. Among about 440,000 distinct CDR3 sequences, roughly a sixth were seen once, and the ten largest hold around 0.92%. This clonotype was seen a few times. The target antigen is unknown. The clonotype was recovered from a male donor with ankylosing spondylitis. Sequencing input: blood, either unsorted or a sorted T cell fraction (not recorded which). The genes are TRBV30 and TRBJ2-3; D remains unclear. The CDR3 spells CAWSVRDTDTQYF. CDR3 DNA: TGTGCCTGGAGTGTAAGGGACACAGATACGCAGTATTTT.